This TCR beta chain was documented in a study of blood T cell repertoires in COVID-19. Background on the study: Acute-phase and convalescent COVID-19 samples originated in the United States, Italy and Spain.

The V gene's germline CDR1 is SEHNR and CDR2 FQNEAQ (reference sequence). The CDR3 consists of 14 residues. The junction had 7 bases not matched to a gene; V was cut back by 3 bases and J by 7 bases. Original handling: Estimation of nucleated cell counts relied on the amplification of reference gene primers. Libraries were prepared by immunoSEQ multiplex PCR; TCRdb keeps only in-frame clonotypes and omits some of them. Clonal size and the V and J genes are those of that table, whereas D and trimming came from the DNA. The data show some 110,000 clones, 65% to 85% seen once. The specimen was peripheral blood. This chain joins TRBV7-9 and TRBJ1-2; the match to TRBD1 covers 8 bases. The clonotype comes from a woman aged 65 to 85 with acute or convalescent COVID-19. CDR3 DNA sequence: TGTGCCAGCAGCTTCCCGACAGGGGCCCGTGGCTACACCTTC. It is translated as CASSFPTGARGYTF.